Shown below are 6 T cell receptor beta chains from a single sample sequenced in a study of tumor-infiltrating lymphocytes in primary liver carcinoma. For each extraction, RNA and DNA were obtained together from around 20-30 mg of unsorted bulk tissue. The researchers produced TCR beta cDNA from around 500 ng total RNA with a constant-region primer. Each TCR beta library was derived from three nested multiplex PCR rounds that employed slightly modified ARM-PCR. Rounds one and two of PCR, each of about 10 cycles, were primed with TRBV1-TRBV30 forward primers and a C-beta reverse primer. TCRdb re-analysed the multiplex PCR reads in MiXCR, keeping a single row per CDR3 protein. Of tens of thousands of distinct CDR3 sequences in the sample, 60% to 75% were seen once. Sequencing was carried out using liver tumor tissue from sampling region 1. Noted subset: tumor region T1, superior pole. Receptor source: a man in his forties or fifties with primary liver carcinoma and hepatitis B virus infection.

To note about this clonotype: Without the conserved terminal phenylalanine or tryptophan, this CDR3 likely stems from a read error. The rearrangement links TRBV16 to TRBJ1-4, with D perhaps TRBD1 (5 bases). This CDR3 has 15 amino acids. Germline CDR1 is KGHSY and CDR2 is FQNENV. CDR3 coding DNA: TGTGCCAGCAACCAATCGGGGGCAACTAATGAAAAACTGTTTTTA. Its translation is CASNQSGATNEKLFL.

This clonotype was counted ten times or more. The chain employs TRBV28 and TRBJ1-2; TRBD1 matches at 7 bases. V lost 6 bases, J lost 1 base, and 2 bases stayed unmatched. The CDR3 is made up of 13 amino acids. The germline V gene has CDR1 MDHEN and CDR2 SYDVKM. The CDR3 DNA is TGTGCCAGCAGCCGGGACAGTAACTATGGCTACACCTTC. Translation gives CASSRDSNYGYTF.

As to this clonotype: Germline is not matched at one junction end, which may reflect a read error. The V gene is TRBV6-5, the J gene TRBJ1-1; no firm D call. Germline V CDR1 and CDR2: MNHEY, SVGAGI. This CDR3 is 13 amino acids long. The CDR3: CASSKHENAEAFF. CDR3 sequence (DNA): TGTGCCAGCAGCAAGCACGAGAACGCTGAAGCTTTCTTT.

This clonotype was detected ten times or more. J is TRBJ2-5 and V is TRBV6-6; either TRBD1 or TRBD2 may supply D (6 bases each). Germline V gene lookup returns CDR1 MNHNY and CDR2 SVGAGI (reference sequence). The CDR3 contains 16 residues. V was clipped by 2 bases and J by 5 bases, with 18 bases between them. The CDR3 DNA reads as TGTGCCAGCAGTTACCTCCGACTAGAGCAGGGGGAGACCCAGTACTTC. It is translated as CASSYLRLEQGETQYF.

The CDR3 protein is CANRQSISTEAFF. Written as DNA, the CDR3 is TGTGCCAACAGGCAGAGCATAAGCACTGAAGCTTTCTTT. The chain carries TRBV6-6 and TRBJ1-1; D is possibly TRBD1 (5 bases). The CDR3 has 13 residues. CDR1 and CDR2 (germline): MNHNY, SVGAGI (reference sequence). Deletions cut 10 bases from V and 4 bases from J, with 16 bases between.

Sample share makes this clonotype medium-sized (0.01 to 0.1%). The rearrangement links TRBV11-2 to TRBJ2-7, with 8 bases lining up with TRBD1. The CDR3 is 15 amino acids. V lost 1 base, J lost 2 bases, and 4 bases stayed unmatched. CDR1 is SGHAT, CDR2 FQNNGV, per germline. CDR3 DNA sequence: TGTGCCAGCAGCTTAGGCAGGGGGCTTACCTACGAGCAGTACTTC. Its protein is CASSLGRGLTYEQYF. The whole variable domain, filled in from reference TRBV11-2 and TRBJ2-7, reads EAGVAQSPRYKIIEKRQSVAFWCNPISGHATLYWYQQILGQGPKLLIQFQNNGVVDDSQLPKDRFSAERLKGVDSTLKIQPAKLEDSAVYLCASSLGRGLTYEQYFGPGTRLTVT.